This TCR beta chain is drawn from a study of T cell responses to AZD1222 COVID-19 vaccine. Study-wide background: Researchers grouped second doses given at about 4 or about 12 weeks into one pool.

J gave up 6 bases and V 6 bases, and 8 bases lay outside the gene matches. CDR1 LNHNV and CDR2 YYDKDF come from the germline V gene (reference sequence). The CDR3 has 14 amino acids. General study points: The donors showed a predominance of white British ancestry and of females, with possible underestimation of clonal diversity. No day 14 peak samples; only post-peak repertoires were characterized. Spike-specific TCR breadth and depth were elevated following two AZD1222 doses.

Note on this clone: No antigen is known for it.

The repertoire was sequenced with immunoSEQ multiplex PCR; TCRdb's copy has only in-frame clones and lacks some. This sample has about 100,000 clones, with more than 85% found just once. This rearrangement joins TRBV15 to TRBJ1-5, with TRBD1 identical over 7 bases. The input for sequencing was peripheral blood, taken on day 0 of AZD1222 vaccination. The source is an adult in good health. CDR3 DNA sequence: TGTGCCACCAGGTACGACAGGGTGAGTCAGCCCCAGCATTTT. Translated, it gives CATRYDRVSQPQHF.